This TCR beta chain originates from a study of blood T cell repertoires in COVID-19. In the study overall: COVID-19 samples from acute and convalescent phases originated in the United States, Italy and Spain. Sources were T cells, B-cell-depleted T cells, or PBMCs; the material itself was cDNA or gDNA.

Cohort 3 recovered donors had two negative PCRs, clearance, or symptom resolution. Repertoires were generated with immunoSEQ multiplex PCR, while TCRdb's copy carries only in-frame clones and drops some. The data contain roughly 400,000 clones, about 90% of them singletons. Trimming removed 5 bases from V and 6 bases from J; junction bases left unmatched: 3. Germline CDR1 is LNHDA and CDR2 is SQIVND (reference sequence). There are 12 residues in the CDR3. This chain links TRBV19 with TRBJ1-1; TRBD1 agrees at 7 bases. Sequenced: PBMCs or T cells enriched from blood (not recorded which). This clonotype was sampled from a young man who had recovered from COVID-19. The CDR3 reads CASSPGTAEAFF. The CDR3, as DNA: TGTGCCAGTAGTCCAGGGACAGCTGAAGCTTTCTTT.